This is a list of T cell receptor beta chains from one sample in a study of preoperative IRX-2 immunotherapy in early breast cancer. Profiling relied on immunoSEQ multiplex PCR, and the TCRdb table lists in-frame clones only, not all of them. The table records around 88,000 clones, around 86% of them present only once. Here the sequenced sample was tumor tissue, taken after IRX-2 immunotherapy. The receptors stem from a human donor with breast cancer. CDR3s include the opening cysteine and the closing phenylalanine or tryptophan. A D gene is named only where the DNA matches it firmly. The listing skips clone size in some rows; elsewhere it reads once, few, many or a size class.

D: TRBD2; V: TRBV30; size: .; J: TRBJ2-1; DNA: TGTGCCTGGAGTCATCCGGGAGGCGATGAGCAGTTCTTC; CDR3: CAWSHPGGDEQFF
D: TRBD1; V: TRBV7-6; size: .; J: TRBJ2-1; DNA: TGTGCCAGCAGCCATTCCCGGGACAGGGGTTACAATGAGCAGTTCTTC; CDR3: CASSHSRDRGYNEQFF
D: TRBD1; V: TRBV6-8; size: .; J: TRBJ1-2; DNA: TGTGCCAGCAGTGTTACAGGGGCCAACTATGGCTACACCTTC; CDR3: CASSVTGANYGYTF
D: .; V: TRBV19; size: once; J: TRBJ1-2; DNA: TGTGCCAGTAGTAGCCCTCCGAATTTGGACTATGGCTACACCTTC; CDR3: CASSSPPNLDYGYTF
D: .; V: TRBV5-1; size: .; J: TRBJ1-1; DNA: TGCGCCAGCAGCTTGGTAACAGCTACGAACACTGAAGCTTTCTTT; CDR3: CASSLVTATNTEAFF
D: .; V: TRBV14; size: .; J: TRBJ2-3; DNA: TGTGCCAGCAGCCACCGAAAGGAGGGGATCACAGATACGCAGTATTTT; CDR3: CASSHRKEGITDTQYF
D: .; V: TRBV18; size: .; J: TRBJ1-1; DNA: TGTGCCAGCTCTAAAGGGGCAGTGAACACTGAAGCTTTCTTT; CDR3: CASSKGAVNTEAFF
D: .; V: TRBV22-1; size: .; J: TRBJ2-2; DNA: TGTGCCCTGACAGGGGAAACCGGGGAGCTGTTTTTT; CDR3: CALTGETGELFF
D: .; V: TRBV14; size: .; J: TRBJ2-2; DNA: TGTGCCAGCAGCCAAGATTTGATCGGGGAGCTGTTTTTT; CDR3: CASSQDLIGELFF
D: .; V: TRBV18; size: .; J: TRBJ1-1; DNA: TGTGCCAGCTCACAAGGGTGGAACACTGAAGCTTTCTTT; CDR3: CASSQGWNTEAFF
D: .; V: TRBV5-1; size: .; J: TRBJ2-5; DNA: TGCGCCAGCAGCTTGGGGCGGGTTAAGTACCAAGAGACCCAGTACTTC; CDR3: CASSLGRVKYQETQYF
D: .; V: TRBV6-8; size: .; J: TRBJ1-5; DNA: TGTGCCACCTCGGAAGTTGGAGGGGGGAATCAGCCCCAGCATTTT; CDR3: CATSEVGGGNQPQHF
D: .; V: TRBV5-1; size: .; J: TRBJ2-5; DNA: TGCGCCAGCAGCCTAGACGGACAGTTTCAAGAGACCCAGTACTTC; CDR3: CASSLDGQFQETQYF
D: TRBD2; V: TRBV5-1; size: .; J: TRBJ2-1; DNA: TGCGCCAGCAGCTACAGTACCGGGATTAGCGGGGGCCCGAGCTCCTACAATGAGCAGTTCTTC; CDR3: CASSYSTGISGGPSSYNEQFF